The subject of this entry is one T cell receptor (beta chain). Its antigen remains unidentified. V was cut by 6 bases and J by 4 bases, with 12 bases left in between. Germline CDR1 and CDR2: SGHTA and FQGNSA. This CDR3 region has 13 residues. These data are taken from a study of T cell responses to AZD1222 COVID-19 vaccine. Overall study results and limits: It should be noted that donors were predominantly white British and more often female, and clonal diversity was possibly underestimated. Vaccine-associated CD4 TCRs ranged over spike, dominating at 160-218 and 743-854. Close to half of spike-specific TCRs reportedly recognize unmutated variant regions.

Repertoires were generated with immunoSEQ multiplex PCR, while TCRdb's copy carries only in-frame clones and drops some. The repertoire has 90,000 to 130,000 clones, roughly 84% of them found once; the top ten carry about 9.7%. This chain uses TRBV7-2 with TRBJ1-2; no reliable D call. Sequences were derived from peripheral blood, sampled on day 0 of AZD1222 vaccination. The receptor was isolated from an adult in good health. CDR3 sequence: CASSPDQIYGYTF. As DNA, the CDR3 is TGTGCCAGCAGTCCCGACCAAATCTATGGCTACACCTTC.